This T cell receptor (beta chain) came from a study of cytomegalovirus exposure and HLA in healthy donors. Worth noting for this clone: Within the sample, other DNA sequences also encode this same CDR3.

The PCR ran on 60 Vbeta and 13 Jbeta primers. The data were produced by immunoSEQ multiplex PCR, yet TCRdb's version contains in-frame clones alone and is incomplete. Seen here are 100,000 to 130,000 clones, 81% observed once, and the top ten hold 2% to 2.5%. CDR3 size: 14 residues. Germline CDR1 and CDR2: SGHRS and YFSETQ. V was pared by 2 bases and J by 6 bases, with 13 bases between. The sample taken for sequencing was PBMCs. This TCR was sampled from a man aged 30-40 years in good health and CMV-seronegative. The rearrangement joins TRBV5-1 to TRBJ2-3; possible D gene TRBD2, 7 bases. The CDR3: CASSLRGGADTQYF. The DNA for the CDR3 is TGCGCCAGCAGCTTACGTGGGGGGGCGGATACGCAGTATTTT.